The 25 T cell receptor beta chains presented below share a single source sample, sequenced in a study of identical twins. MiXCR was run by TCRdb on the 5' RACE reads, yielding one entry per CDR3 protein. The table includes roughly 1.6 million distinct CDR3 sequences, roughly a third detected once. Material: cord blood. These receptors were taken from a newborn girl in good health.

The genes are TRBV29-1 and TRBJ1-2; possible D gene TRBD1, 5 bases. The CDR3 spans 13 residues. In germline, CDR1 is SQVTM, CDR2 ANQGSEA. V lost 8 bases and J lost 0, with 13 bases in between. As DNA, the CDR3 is TGCAGCACTCGGGACGGAACTAACTATGGCTACACCTTC. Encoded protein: CSTRDGTNYGYTF.

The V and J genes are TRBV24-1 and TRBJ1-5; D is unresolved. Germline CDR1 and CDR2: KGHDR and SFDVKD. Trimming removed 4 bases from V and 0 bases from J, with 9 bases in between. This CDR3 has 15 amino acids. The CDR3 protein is CATSEGSGSNQPQHF. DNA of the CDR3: TGTGCCACCAGTGAGGGCTCAGGTAGCAATCAGCCCCAGCATTTT.

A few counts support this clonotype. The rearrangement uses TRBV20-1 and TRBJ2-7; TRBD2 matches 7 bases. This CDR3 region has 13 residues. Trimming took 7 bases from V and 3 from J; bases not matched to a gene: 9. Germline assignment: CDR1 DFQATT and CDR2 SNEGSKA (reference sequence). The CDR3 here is CSGTSGGGYEQYF. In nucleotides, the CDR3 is TGCAGTGGTACGTCGGGGGGAGGCTACGAGCAGTACTTC.

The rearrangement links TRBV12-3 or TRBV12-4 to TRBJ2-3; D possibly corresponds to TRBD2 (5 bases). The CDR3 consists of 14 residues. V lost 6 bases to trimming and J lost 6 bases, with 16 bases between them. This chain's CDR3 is CASRPIVGADTQYF. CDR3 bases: TGTGCCAGCAGACCTATAGTGGGAGCTGATACGCAGTATTTT.

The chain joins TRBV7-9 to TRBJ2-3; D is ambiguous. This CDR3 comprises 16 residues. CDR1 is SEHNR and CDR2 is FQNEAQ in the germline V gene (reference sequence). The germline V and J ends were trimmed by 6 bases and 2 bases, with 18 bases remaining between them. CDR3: CASRHPARRYTDTQYF. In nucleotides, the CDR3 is TGTGCCAGCAGACACCCCGCGCGGCGTTACACAGATACGCAGTATTTT.

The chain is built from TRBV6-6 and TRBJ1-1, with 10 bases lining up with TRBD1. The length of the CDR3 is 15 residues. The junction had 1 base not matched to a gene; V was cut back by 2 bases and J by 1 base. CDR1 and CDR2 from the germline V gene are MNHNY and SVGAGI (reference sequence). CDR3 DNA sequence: TGTGCCAGCAGTTACGGACAGGGGGAGAACACTGAAGCTTTCTTT. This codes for CASSYGQGENTEAFF.

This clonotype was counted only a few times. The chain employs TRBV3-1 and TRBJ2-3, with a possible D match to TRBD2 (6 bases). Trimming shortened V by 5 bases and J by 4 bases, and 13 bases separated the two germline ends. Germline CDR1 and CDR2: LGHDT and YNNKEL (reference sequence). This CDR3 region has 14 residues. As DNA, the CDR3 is TGTGCCAGCAGCTCCGAGACTAGATCAGATACGCAGTATTTT. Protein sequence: CASSSETRSDTQYF.

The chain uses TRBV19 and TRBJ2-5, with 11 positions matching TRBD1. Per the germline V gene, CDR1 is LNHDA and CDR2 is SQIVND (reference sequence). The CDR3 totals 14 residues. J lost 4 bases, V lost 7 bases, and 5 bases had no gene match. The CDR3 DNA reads TGTGCCAGTAAAGCCGGGACAGGGGGAGAGACCCAGTACTTC. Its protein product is CASKAGTGGETQYF.

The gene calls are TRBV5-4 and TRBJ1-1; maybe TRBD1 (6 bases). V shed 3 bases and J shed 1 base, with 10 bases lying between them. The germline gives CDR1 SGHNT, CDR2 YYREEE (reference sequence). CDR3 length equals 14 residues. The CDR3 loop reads CASSSKQGNTEAFF. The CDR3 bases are TGTGCCAGCAGCTCAAAACAGGGGAACACTGAAGCTTTCTTT.

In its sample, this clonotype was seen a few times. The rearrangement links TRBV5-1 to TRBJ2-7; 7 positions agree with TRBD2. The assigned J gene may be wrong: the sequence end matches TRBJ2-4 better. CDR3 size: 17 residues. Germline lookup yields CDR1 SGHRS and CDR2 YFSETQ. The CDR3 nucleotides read TGCGCCAGCAGCCCCACCTTGAGGGAGGGCCTGGGATACATTCAGTACTTC. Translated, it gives CASSPTLREGLGYIQYF.

The CDR3 protein is CATDFRTGMGEKLFF. The CDR3 DNA follows: TGTGCCACCGACTTCCGGACAGGGATGGGAGAAAAACTGTTTTTT. The J gene is TRBJ1-4, the V gene TRBV2; 8 bases are a match to TRBD1. The CDR3 extends over 15 amino acids. The V and J ends lost 10 bases and 8 bases, in that order; junction bases with no gene match: 15. Germline V CDR1 and CDR2: SNHLY, FYNNEI.

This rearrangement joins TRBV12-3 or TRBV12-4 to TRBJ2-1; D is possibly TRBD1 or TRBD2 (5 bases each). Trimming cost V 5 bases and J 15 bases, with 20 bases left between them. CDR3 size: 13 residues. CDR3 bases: TGTGCCAGCAGTCACGGGGCCTTACATCTCCGGTTCTTC. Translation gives CASSHGALHLRFF.

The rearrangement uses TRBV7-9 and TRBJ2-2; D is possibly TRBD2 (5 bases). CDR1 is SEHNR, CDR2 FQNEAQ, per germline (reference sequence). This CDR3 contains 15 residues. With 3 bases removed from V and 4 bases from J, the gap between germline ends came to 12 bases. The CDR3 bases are TGTGCCAGCAGCTTCCTGGACTTACTCACCGGGGAGCTGTTTTTT. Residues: CASSFLDLLTGELFF. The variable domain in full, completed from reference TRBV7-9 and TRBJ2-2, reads DTGVSQNPRHKITKRGQNVTFRCDPISEHNRLYWYRQTLGQGPEFLTYFQNEAQLEKSRLLSDRFSAERPKGSFSTLEIQRTEQGDSAMYLCASSFLDLLTGELFFGEGSRLTVL.

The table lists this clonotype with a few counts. The CDR3 nucleotides are TGTGCCAGCAGTCCGAACTGGGACAGGAATTACAATGAGCAGTTCTTC. Protein product: CASSPNWDRNYNEQFF. The genes are TRBV6-4 and TRBJ2-1; 8 bases match TRBD1. The CDR3 covers 16 residues. The germline V gene has CDR1 MRHNA and CDR2 SNTAGT. The J segment lost 4 bases and the V segment lost 5 bases, leaving 10 bases of the junction unmatched.

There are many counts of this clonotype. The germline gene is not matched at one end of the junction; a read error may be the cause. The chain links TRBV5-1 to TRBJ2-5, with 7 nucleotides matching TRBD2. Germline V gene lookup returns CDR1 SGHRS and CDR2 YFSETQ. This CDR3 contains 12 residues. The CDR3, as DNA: TGTGCCAGCAGCTTAGCGGGAGAGACCCAGTACTTC. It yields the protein CASSLAGETQYF.

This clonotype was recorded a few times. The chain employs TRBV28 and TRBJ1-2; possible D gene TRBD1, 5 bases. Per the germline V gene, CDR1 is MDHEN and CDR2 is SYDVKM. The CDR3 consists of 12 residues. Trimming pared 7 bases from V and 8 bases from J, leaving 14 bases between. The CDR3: CASTQTGLGYTF. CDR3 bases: TGTGCCAGCACCCAGACGGGGCTCGGCTACACCTTC.

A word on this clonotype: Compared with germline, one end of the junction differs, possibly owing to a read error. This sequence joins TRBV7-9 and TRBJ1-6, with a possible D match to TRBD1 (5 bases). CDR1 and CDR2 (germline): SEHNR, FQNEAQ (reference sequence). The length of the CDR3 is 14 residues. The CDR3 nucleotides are TGTGCCAGCAGCCTAGCAGGGTCTGGTTCACCCCTCCACTTT. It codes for CASSLAGSGSPLHF.

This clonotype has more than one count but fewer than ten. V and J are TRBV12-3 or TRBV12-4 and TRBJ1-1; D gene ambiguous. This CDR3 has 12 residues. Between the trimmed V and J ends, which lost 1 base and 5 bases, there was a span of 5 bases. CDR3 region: CASSLVVTEAFF. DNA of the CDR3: TGTGCCAGCAGTTTAGTGGTTACTGAAGCTTTCTTT.

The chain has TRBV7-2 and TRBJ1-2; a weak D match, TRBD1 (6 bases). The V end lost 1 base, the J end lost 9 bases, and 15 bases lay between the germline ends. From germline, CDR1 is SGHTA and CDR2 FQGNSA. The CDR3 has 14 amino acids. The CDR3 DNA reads TGTGCCAGCAGCTTAGTGTTTGGGGGCGGGAGCTACACCTTC. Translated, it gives CASSLVFGGGSYTF.

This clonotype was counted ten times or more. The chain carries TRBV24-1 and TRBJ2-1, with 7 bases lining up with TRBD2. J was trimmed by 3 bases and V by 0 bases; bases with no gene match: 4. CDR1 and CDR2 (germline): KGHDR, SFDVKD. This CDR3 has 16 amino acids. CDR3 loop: CATSDLPSGGYNEQFF. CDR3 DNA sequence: TGTGCCACCAGTGATTTGCCGTCGGGGGGCTACAATGAGCAGTTCTTC.

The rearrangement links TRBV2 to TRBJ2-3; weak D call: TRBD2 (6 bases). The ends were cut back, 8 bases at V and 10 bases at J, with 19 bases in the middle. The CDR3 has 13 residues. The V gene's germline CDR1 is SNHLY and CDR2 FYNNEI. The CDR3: CASGGLPQLSQYF. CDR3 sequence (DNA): TGTGCCAGCGGGGGACTCCCCCAACTATCGCAGTATTTT.

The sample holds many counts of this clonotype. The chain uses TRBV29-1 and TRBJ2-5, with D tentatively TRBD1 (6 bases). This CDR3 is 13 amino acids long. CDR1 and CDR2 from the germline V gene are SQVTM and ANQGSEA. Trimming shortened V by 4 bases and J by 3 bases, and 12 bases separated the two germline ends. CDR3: CSVAPNREETQYF. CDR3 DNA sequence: TGCAGCGTTGCCCCTAACAGGGAAGAGACCCAGTACTTC.

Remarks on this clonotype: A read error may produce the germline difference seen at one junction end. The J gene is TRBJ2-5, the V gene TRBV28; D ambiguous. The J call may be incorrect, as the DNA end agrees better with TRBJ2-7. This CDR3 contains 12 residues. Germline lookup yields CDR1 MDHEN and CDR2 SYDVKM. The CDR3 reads CANSLGPYEQYF. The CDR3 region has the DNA TGTGCCAACAGTTTGGGCCCTTACGAGCAGTACTTC.

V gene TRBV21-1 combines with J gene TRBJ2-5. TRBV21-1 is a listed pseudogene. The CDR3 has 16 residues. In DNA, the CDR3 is TGTGCCAGCAGCAAAGAATTCAAAATCGGCAGGGAGACCCAGTACTTC. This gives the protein CASSKEFKIGRETQYF.

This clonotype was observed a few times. DNA of the CDR3: TGTGCCAGCAGTTATATAGGGGGCAGGAACAATGAGCAGTTCTTC. Its translation is CASSYIGGRNNEQFF. The V and J genes are TRBV6-2 or TRBV6-3 and TRBJ2-1; 7 positions match TRBD1. This CDR3 has 15 residues. The junction had 7 bases not matched to a gene; V was cut back by 3 bases and J by 5 bases. From germline, CDR1 is MNHEY and CDR2 SVGEGT.